The TCR beta chain described here comes from a study of vaccination effects on CD4 cells after COVID-19. Overall study context: Two million PBMC were seeded per well and grown in the presence of roughly 11 IU/ml IL-2 and around 11 ug/ml peptides.

There are 15 residues in the CDR3. CDR1 is SGHKS, CDR2 YYEKEE, per germline (reference sequence). The trim removed 4 bases at V and 7 bases at J, leaving 7 bases unmatched. Repertoires were generated with immunoSEQ multiplex PCR, while TCRdb's copy carries only in-frame clones and drops some. The table lists tens of thousands of clones, approximately 73% of them singletons. Once cultured for roughly 10 days, the cells underwent separation to obtain CD4+ T cells. About this clone itself: The antigen is undetermined.

Study outcomes and limitations: Sampling in the study covered few convalescent patients and included no early post-infection timepoints.

Sequenced here: CD4+ T cells from PBMCs cultured without peptide, sampled before COVID-19 vaccination. The clonotype originates from a human donor who received a COVID-19 vaccine. The chain joins TRBV5-5 to TRBJ1-6; 8 bases line up with TRBD1. Here the CDR3 DNA reads TGTGCCAGCAGCCTATATTGGACAGGGAATTCACCCCTCCACTTT. This gives the protein CASSLYWTGNSPLHF.